This T cell receptor (beta chain) was obtained from a study of blood T cell repertoires in COVID-19 (dated by TCRdb to 2018 to 2021). As for the study more broadly: Samples covering the acute and convalescent phases of COVID-19 were provided by collaborators in the United States, Italy and Spain. The material from the prospective study consisted of cDNA or gDNA derived from T cells, B-cell-depleted T cells, or PBMCs. The dataset comprised deeply sampled blood TCRbeta repertoires from subjects exposed to, actively infected with, or recovered from COVID-19. The repertoires were released in a freely available public database meant as a resource for research on the immune response to SARS-CoV-2. Samples came from the ongoing ImmuneRACE study (first 160 participants) plus 1,254 subjects from 6 global collaborators. The sample metadata nearly always contained a de-identified subject ID, COVID-19 status, age in years and sex. HLA class I and class II types, where available, came from metadata supplied by the sample provider rather than from assay-based typing.

TCRbeta CDR3 regions were amplified from genomic DNA by means of the immunoSEQ Assay, a bias-controlled multiplex PCR. Per the authors' processing: The number of nucleated cells in each sample was estimated by amplification of reference gene primers within the assay. To quantify the absolute abundance of each unique TCRbeta CDR3 rearrangement, sequence reads were collapsed and filtered. For each sample, productive Simpson clonality was calculated as the square root of Simpson's diversity index over productive rearrangements. Here the immuneACCESS table is served through TCRdb, limited to in-frame sequences with V and J called. Missing clones are a known gap in these copies; in checked studies unresolved V genes cover under half, and the rest lacks a known reason. V and J calls and clone size are as listed in that table; D and trimming were resolved from the DNA. The sample data list some 320,000 clones, and almost 85% of these were observed just once. The top ten hold just over 7% of the sample.

Regarding this clone: Its antigen is currently not known. Base-call qualities are not available, and no considerably larger clone is one nucleotide away.

On the study overall, not on this receptor specifically: The quantity of clinical and demographic metadata differed by source and by participant and was supplied without curation.

Whole blood was collected in K2EDTA tubes by collaborating institutions according to the institutions' own protocols. Collaborator samples were shipped for TCRbeta analysis as frozen whole blood, isolated PBMCs, or DNA extracted from either sample type. V and J are truncated by 5 bases and 7 bases respectively, leaving an intervening sequence of 14 bases. Per the germline V gene (reference sequence), SEHNR is the CDR1 and FQNEAQ is the CDR2. Inclusive of the bounding cysteine and phenylalanine, the CDR3 is 13 residues long. Only the CDR3 region is kept as DNA, spanning 39 bases read in frame from base 1.

The clonotype comes from a human donor in a cohort sampled during active COVID-19. Sequences were obtained from peripheral blood. The sequence joins TRBV7-9 to TRBJ1-2; the best D guess is TRBD1, with 6 bases matching. CDR3 sequence: CASSPRGHAGYTF. The nucleotide sequence reads as follows: TGTGCCAGCAGCCCCCGGGGACATGCTGGCTACACCTTC.